This record looks at one TCR beta chain sequence and its context. The sample comes from a study of T cells after yellow fever vaccination. Study-level results: A weaker secondary response peaked on day 5, the primary on day 15. After the booster, approximately 96% of CD4 and roughly nine tenths of CD8 primary-response clones were re-detected.

Germline V gene data show CDR1 as ENHRY and CDR2 as SYGVKD. V dropped 2 bases and J dropped 8 bases, with 3 bases sitting between them. This CDR3 has 11 residues. 5'RACE template switching generated TCR cDNA, adding a universal primer site and UMIs. From the 5' RACE reads, TCRdb called clonotypes with MiXCR, one entry per CDR3 protein. Here the sample spans over 15,000 distinct CDR3 sequences, 4% being singletons. This TCR was sampled from a man aged 30 to 45 who received the YFV17D yellow fever vaccine. The V gene is TRBV10-3, the J gene TRBJ2-2; no clear D gene. Source: PBMCs, either bulk or a sorted T-cell subset (CD4+, CD8+, memory, or dextramer-sorted; not recorded which), taken 15 days after the yellow fever booster vaccination. CDR3 sequence: CAISEGGELFF. CDR3 nucleotide sequence: TGTGCCATCAGTGAGGGGGGGGAGCTGTTTTTT.